This T cell receptor beta chain is from a study of blood T cell repertoires in COVID-19. The data were produced by immunoSEQ multiplex PCR, yet TCRdb's version contains in-frame clones alone and is incomplete. The sample consists of about 260,000 clones, approximately 91% of them appearing once. CDR3 length: 15 residues. Germline CDR1 is SQVTM and CDR2 is ANQGSEA. V lost 4 bases and J 4 bases, leaving 18 bases between the germline ends. The origin of this receptor is a person aged 18-35 years with COVID-19, enrolled during active disease. V usage is TRBV29-1 and J usage is TRBJ2-3; tentative D call: TRBD2 (7 bases). The sample comprised peripheral blood. For the CDR3, the DNA is TGCAGCGTTGGCGGGGGCTATTCTAGCGCAGATACGCAGTATTTT. Translating gives CSVGGGYSSADTQYF.